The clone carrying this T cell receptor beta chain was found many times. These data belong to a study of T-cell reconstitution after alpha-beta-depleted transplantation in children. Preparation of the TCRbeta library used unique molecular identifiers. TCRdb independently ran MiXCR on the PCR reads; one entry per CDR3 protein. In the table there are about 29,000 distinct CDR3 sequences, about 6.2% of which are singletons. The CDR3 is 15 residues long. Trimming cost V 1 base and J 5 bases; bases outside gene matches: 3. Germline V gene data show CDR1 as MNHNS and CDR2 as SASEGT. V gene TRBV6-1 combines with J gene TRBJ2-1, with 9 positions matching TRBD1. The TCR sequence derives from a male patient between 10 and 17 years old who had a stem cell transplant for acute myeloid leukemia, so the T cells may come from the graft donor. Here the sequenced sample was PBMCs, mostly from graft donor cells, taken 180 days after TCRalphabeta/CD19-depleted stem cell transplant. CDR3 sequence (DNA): TGTGCCAGCAGTGAAGGGGGGACAGGGAACAATGAGCAGTTCTTC. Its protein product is CASSEGGTGNNEQFF.